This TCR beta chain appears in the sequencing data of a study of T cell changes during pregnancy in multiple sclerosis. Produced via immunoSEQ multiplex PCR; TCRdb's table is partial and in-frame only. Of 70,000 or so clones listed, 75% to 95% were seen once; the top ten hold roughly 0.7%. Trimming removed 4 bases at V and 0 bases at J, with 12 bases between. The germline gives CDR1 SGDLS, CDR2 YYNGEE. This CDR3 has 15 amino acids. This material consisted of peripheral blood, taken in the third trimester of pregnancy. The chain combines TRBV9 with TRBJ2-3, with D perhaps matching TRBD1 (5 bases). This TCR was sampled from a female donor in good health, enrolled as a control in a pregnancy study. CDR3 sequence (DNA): TGTGCCAGCAGCTTTGACAGTATTAGCACAGATACGCAGTATTTT. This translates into CASSFDSISTDTQYF.